This is a list of T cell receptor beta chains from one sample in a study of radiotherapy plus CTLA-4 blockade in lung cancer. TCRdb keeps only in-frame clones here, not all; method: immunoSEQ multiplex PCR. The sample includes 55,000 to 65,000 clones, 65% to 85% seen only once; the top ten take about 3%. The sequencing here drew on peripheral blood, taken from a patient treated with radiotherapy plus ipilimumab. All receptors come from a human donor with non-small cell lung cancer who had a complete response to radiotherapy plus ipilimumab. The CDR3 runs from the conserved cysteine through the conserved F or W. Each record gives: J gene, D gene, clone size, V gene, CDR3 DNA, CDR3 protein. D genes are given only for firm matches. For some rows the clone size is stated as once, few or many, or as a class when expanded; others skip it.

>TRBJ1-3|NA|NA|TRBV6-1
TGTGCCAGCACCCCCCTCGGTACTGGAAACACCATATATTTT
CASTPLGTGNTIYF
>TRBJ1-2|TRBD1|NA|TRBV10-3
TGTGCCATCAGTGAACAGGGGGAGGGATATGGCTACACCTTC
CAISEQGEGYGYTF
>TRBJ2-7|NA|NA|TRBV6-5
TGTGCCAGCAGTTACGGGCTGTCCTACGAGCAGTACTTC
CASSYGLSYEQYF
>TRBJ1-1|NA|NA|TRBV7-2
TGTGCCAGCAGCTTAGGGTCGTTAAGGCGGGCTTTCTTT
CASSLGSLRRAFF
>TRBJ1-1|NA|NA|TRBV4-3
TGCGCCAGCAGAGGGGAGGCTGAAGCTTTCTTT
CASRGEAEAFF
>TRBJ2-3|TRBD2|NA|TRBV5-6
TGTGCCAGCAGCTCCGGGACTAGCGGGGGGCGCACAGATACGCAGTATTTT
CASSSGTSGGRTDTQYF
>TRBJ2-7|TRBD1|NA|TRBV18
TGTGCCAGCTCTAAGGGGGCGAACTACGAGCAGTACTTC
CASSKGANYEQYF
>TRBJ1-1|NA|NA|TRBV7-9
TGTGCCAGCAGCTTTCCAGGCGGGGGCATGAACACTGAAGCTTTCTTT
CASSFPGGGMNTEAFF
>TRBJ2-3|TRBD2|NA|TRBV28
TGTGCCGGGGGGGGGACTCCCGTGGGGGGTACGCAGTATTTT
CAGGGTPVGGTQYF
>TRBJ1-2|NA|NA|TRBV28
TGTGCCAGCAGTTTAGGGCAGAGTTATGGCTACACCTTC
CASSLGQSYGYTF
>TRBJ2-2|TRBD2|NA|TRBV2
TGTGCCAGCAGTTTTAGCGGGAGCGGCACCGGGGAGCTGTTTTTT
CASSFSGSGTGELFF
>TRBJ1-2|TRBD1|NA|TRBV5-1
TGCGCCAGCAGCCCGTCGTCAGGGGGGTACGGCTACACCTTC
CASSPSSGGYGYTF
>TRBJ1-2|NA|NA|TRBV11-3
TGTGCCAGCAGCCCCCCTAGTTATGGCTACACCTTC
CASSPPSYGYTF
>TRBJ1-6|TRBD1|NA|TRBV2
TGTGCCAGCAGGCAACAGGGGGCTGCTAATTCACCCCTCCACTTT
CASRQQGAANSPLHF
>TRBJ1-6|NA|once|TRBV19
TGTGCCAGTAGTATTTTTTTTGGAGCGGGCACCTCAAGGCGTTCACCCCTCCACTTT
CASSIFFGAGTSRRSPLHF
>TRBJ1-2|TRBD1|NA|TRBV4-2
TGTGCCAGCAGCCAAGCGGCCGGGACAGATAACTATGGCTACACCTTC
CASSQAAGTDNYGYTF
>TRBJ1-4|TRBD1|NA|TRBV4-1
TGCGCCAGCAATGGTGAGGGGGCAGGTAATGAAAAACTGTTTTTT
CASNGEGAGNEKLFF
>TRBJ2-3|TRBD2|NA|TRBV5-1
TGCGCCAGCAAGACAGGGACTAGCACAGATACGCAGTGTTTT
CASKTGTSTDTQCF
>TRBJ2-7|TRBD2|NA|TRBV5-1
TGCGCCAGCAGCTTGAGGGGAACGGGGGGAACGAGCCACGAGCAGTACTTC
CASSLRGTGGTSHEQYF
>TRBJ1-6|NA|once|TRBV4-2
TGTGCCAGCAGCCCCCGAGCGACCGAACCAAATTCACCCCTCCACTTT
CASSPRATEPNSPLHF
>TRBJ1-2|NA|few|TRBV19
TGTGCCAGTAGTATAGATCATTGGGGCTCTGGTGGCTACACCTTC
CASSIDHWGSGGYTF
>TRBJ1-5|TRBD1|NA|TRBV4-1
TGCGCCAGCAGCCAGGGGGACAGTAGCAATCAGCCCCAGCATTTT
CASSQGDSSNQPQHF
>TRBJ2-1|TRBD2|NA|TRBV5-4
TGTGCCAGCAGCCCGGTAGCGGGAGGGATCAATGAGCAGTTCTTC
CASSPVAGGINEQFF
>TRBJ2-5|NA|NA|TRBV5-4
TGTGCCAGCAGCTTGCGGGGGGCACGGGAGACCCAGTACTTC
CASSLRGARETQYF